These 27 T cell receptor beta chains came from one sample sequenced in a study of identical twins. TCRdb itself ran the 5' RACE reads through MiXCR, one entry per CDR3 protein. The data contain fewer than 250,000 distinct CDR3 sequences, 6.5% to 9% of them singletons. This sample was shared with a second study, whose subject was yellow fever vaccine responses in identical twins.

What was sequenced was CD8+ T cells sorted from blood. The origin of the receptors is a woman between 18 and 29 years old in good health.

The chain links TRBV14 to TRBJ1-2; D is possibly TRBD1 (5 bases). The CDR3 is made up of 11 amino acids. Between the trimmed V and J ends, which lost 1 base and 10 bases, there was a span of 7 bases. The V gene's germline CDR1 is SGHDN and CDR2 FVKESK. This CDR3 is CASSQGQIYTF. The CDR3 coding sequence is TGTGCCAGCAGCCAAGGACAGATCTACACCTTC.

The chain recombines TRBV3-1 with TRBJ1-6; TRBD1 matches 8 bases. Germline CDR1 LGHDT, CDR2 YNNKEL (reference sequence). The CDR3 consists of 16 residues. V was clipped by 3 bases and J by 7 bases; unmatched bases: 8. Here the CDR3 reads CASSHMGQDRNSPLHF. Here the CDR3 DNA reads TGTGCCAGCAGCCACATGGGACAGGACCGAAATTCACCCCTCCACTTT.

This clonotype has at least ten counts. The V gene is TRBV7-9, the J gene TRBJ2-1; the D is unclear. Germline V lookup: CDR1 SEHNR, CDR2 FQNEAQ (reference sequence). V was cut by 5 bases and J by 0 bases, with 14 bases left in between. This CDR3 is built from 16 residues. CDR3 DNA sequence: TGTGCCAGCAGCCAACTCTGGGGAAGCTCCTACAATGAGCAGTTCTTC. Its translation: CASSQLWGSSYNEQFF.

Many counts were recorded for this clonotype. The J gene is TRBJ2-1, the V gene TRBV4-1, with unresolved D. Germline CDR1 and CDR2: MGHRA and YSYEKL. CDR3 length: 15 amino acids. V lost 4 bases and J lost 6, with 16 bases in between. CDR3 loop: CASSPTLKLGNEQFF. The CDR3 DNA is TGCGCCAGCAGCCCCACCCTGAAACTCGGCAATGAGCAGTTCTTC.

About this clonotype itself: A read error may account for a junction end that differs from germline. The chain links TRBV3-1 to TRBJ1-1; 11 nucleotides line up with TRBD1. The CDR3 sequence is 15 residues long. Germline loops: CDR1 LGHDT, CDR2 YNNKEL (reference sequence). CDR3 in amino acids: CASTQGGQGVAEAFF. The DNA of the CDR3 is TGTGCCAGCACCCAAGGGGGACAGGGGGTCGCTGAAGCTTTCTTT.

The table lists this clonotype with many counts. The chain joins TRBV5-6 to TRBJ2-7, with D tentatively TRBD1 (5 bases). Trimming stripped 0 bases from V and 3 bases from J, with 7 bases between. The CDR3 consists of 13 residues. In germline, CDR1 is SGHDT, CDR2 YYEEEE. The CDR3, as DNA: TGTGCCAGCAGCTTGGTAGGGGACTACGAGCAGTACTTC. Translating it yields CASSLVGDYEQYF.

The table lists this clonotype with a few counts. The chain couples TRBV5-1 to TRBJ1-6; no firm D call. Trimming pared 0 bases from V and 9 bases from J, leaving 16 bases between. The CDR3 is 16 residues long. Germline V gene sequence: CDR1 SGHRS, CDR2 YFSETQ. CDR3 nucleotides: TGCGCCAGCAGCTTGGGACCCCCGGCCGGCGGTTCACCCCTCCACTTT. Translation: CASSLGPPAGGSPLHF.

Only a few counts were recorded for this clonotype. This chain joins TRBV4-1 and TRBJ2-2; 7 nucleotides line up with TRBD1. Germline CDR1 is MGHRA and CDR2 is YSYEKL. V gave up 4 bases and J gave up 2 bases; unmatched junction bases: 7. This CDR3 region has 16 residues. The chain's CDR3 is CASSPQGQRNTGELFF. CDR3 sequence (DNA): TGCGCCAGCAGCCCCCAGGGACAGCGAAACACCGGGGAGCTGTTTTTT.

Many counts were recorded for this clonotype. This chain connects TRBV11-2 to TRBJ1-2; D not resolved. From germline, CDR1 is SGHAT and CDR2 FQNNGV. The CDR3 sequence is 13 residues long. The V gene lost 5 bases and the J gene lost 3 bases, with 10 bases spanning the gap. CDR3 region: CASSRNGDYGYTF. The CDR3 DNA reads TGTGCCAGCAGCCGTAACGGAGACTATGGCTACACCTTC.

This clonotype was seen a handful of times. CDR3 in DNA: TGTGCCAGCAGTACTAGCGGGAGGATCTACGAGCAGTACTTC. It codes for CASSTSGRIYEQYF. The chain combines TRBV2 with TRBJ2-7, with TRBD2 matching over 12 bases. In germline, CDR1 is SNHLY, CDR2 FYNNEI. This CDR3 region has 14 residues. V was clipped by 5 bases and J by 3 bases; unmatched bases: 2. The full variable domain, its missing parts supplied by reference TRBV2 and TRBJ2-7, is EPEVTQTPSHQVTQMGQEVILRCVPISNHLYFYWYRQILGQKVEFLVSFYNNEISEKSEIFDDQFSVERPDGSNFTLKIRSTKLEDSAMYFCASSTSGRIYEQYFGPGTRLTVT.

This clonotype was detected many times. In DNA form, the CDR3 reads TGTGCCAGCAGCTTAAAAGGTCTAGCGGGAGGGAATGAGCAGTTCTTC. This translates into CASSLKGLAGGNEQFF. V and J are TRBV7-6 and TRBJ2-1; 12 positions agree with TRBD2. The CDR3 is 16 amino acids. Germline lookup yields CDR1 SGHVS and CDR2 FNYEAQ. J was trimmed by 7 bases and V by 2 bases; bases with no gene match: 6.

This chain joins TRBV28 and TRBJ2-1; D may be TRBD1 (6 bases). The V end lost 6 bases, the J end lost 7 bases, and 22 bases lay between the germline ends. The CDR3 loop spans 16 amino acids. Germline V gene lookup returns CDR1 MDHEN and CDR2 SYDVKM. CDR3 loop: CASSAPGHPSRNEQFF. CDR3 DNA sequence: TGTGCCAGCAGCGCGCCGGGACACCCTTCTCGGAATGAGCAGTTCTTC.

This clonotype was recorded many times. Written as DNA, the CDR3 is TGTGCCAGCAGTTTAGCGGGAGCCGACAATGAGCAGTTCTTC. It codes for CASSLAGADNEQFF. V gene TRBV12-3 or TRBV12-4 combines with J gene TRBJ2-1; possibly TRBD2 for D (5 bases). Trimming removed 0 bases from V and 5 bases from J, with 8 bases in between. The CDR3 is 14 residues long.

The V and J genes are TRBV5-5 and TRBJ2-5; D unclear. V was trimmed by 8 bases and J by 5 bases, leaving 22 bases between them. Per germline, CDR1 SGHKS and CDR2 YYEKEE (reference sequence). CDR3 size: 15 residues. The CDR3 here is CASRKVGLSRETQYF. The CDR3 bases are TGTGCCAGTCGGAAAGTGGGCTTGTCGCGCGAGACCCAGTACTTC.

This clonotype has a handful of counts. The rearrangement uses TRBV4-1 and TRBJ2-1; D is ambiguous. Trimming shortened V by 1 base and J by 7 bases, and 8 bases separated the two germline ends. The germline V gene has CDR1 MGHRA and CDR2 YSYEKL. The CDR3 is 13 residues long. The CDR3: CASSQAIWNEQFF. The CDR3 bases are TGCGCCAGCAGCCAAGCGATTTGGAATGAGCAGTTCTTC.

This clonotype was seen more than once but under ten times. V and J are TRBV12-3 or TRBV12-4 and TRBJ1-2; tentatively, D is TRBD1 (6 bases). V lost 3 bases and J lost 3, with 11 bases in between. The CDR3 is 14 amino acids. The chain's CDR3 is CASSFRGPDYGYTF. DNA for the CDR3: TGTGCCAGCAGTTTCCGGGGGCCAGACTATGGCTACACCTTC.

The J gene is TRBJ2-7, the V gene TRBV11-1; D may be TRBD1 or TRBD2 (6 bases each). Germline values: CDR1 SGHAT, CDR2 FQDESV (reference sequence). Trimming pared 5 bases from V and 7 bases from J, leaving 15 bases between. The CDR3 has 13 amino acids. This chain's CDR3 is CASSTAGGVEQYF. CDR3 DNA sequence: TGTGCCAGCAGCACCGCCGGGGGCGTGGAGCAGTACTTC.

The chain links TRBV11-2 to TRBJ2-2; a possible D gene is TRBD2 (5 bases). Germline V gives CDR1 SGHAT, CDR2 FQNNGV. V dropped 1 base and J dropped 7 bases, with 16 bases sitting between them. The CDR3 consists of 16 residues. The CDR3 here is CASSLGPGILNGELFF. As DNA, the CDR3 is TGTGCCAGCAGCTTAGGCCCGGGGATACTAAACGGGGAGCTGTTTTTT.

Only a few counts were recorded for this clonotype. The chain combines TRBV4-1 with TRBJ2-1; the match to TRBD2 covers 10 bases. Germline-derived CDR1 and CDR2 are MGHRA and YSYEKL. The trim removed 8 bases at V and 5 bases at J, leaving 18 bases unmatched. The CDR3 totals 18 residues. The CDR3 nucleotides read TGCGCCAGCCCAACTACTAGCGGGGTCCTAAAGGAGGACAATGAGCAGTTCTTC. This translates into CASPTTSGVLKEDNEQFF.

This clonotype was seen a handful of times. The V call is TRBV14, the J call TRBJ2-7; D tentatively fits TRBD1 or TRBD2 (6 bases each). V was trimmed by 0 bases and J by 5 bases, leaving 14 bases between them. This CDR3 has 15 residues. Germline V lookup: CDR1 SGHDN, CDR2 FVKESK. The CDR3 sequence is CASSQDFGGGNEQYV. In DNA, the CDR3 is TGTGCCAGCAGCCAAGATTTCGGAGGGGGAAACGAGCAGTACGTC.

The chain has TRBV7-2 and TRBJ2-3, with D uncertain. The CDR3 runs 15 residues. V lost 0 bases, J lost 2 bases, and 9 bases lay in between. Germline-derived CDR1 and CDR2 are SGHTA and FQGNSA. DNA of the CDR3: TGTGCCAGCAGCTTAGCTGCCCGAATCACAGATACGCAGTATTTT. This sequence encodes CASSLAARITDTQYF.

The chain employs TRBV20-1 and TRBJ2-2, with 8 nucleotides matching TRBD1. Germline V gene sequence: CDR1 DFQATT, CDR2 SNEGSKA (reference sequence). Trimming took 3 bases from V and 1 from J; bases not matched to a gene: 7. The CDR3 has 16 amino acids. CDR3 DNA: TGCAGTGCTAGGGACGCCGGGACAGGGAACACCGGGGAGCTGTTTTTT. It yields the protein CSARDAGTGNTGELFF.

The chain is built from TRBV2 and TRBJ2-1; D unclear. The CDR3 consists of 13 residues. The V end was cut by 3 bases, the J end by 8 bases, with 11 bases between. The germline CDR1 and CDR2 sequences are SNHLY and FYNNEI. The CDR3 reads CASSDGPGDEQFF. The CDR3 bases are TGTGCCAGCAGTGACGGCCCCGGCGATGAGCAGTTCTTC. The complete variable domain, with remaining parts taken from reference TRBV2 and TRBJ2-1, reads EPEVTQTPSHQVTQMGQEVILRCVPISNHLYFYWYRQILGQKVEFLVSFYNNEISEKSEIFDDQFSVERPDGSNFTLKIRSTKLEDSAMYFCASSDGPGDEQFFGPGTRLTVL.

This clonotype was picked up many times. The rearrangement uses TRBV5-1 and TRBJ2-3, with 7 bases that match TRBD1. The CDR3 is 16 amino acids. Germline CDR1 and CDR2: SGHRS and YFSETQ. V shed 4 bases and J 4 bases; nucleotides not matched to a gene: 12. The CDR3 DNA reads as TGCGCCAGCAGCCTGCGAAGAGGGGGCGCAGCAGATACGCAGTATTTT. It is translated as CASSLRRGGAADTQYF. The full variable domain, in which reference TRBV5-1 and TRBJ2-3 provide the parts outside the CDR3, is KAGVTQTPRYLIKTRGQQVTLSCSPISGHRSVSWYQQTPGQGLQFLFEYFSETQRNKGNFPGRFSGRQFSNSRSEMNVSTLELGDSALYLCASSLRRGGAADTQYFGPGTRLTVL.

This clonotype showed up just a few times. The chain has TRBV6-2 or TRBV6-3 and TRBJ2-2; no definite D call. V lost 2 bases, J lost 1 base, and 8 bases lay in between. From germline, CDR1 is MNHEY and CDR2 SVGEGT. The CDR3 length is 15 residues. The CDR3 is CASSYDGENTGELFF. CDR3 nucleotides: TGTGCCAGCAGTTACGATGGGGAGAACACCGGGGAGCTGTTTTTT.

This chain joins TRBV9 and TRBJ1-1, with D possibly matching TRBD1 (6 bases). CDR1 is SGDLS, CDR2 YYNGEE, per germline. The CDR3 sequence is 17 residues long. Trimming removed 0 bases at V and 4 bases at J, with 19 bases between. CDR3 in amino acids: CASSVATGSRVGTEAFF. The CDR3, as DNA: TGTGCCAGCAGCGTAGCTACAGGGAGCAGGGTAGGCACTGAAGCTTTCTTT.

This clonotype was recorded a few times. For the CDR3, the DNA is TGTGCCACCAGCAGACCACAGGGTTTCGGCACAGATACGCAGTATTTT. It encodes CATSRPQGFGTDTQYF. V is TRBV15 and J is TRBJ2-3; tentatively, D is TRBD1 (6 bases). The CDR3 runs 16 residues. The V gene's germline CDR1 is LNHNV and CDR2 YYDKDF (reference sequence). Trimming left V 2 bases short and J 1 base short, with 13 bases between.